The sequence of this TCR beta chain was determined in a study of blood T cell repertoires in COVID-19. Whole-study context: Acute and convalescent COVID-19 specimens originated in the United States, Italy and Spain. Sources were T cells, B-cell-depleted T cells, or PBMCs; the material itself was cDNA or gDNA.

Per the original methods: The assay estimated nucleated cells by amplifying reference gene primers. Clones were read by immunoSEQ multiplex PCR, and TCRdb kept only the in-frame ones, dropping some. V and J calls and clone size are those listed in that table; D and trimming were worked out from the DNA. The data hold approximately 110,000 clones, with around nine tenths observed a single time. V was shortened by 1 base and J by 1 base, with 8 bases between the two germline ends. The germline gives CDR1 SGHDT, CDR2 YYEEEE. The CDR3 extends over 15 amino acids. The chain joins TRBV5-6 to TRBJ2-2; the D gene is possibly TRBD2 (5 bases). The clonotype was recovered from a middle-aged man with acute or convalescent COVID-19. Input material: peripheral blood. The CDR3 spells CASSLRGRNTGELFF. The DNA of the CDR3 is TGTGCCAGCAGCTTGAGAGGGAGGAACACCGGGGAGCTGTTTTTT.